The 2 T cell receptor beta chains reported below all come from one sample, sequenced in a study of blood T cell repertoires in COVID-19. Produced via immunoSEQ multiplex PCR; TCRdb's table is partial and in-frame only. Counted here are about 200,000 clones, roughly 82% occurring once; the ten biggest clones make up around 5%. Specimen: PBMCs or T cells enriched from blood (not recorded which). All receptors come from a middle-aged man with acute COVID-19.

The V gene is TRBV10-1, the J gene TRBJ1-1; 7 nucleotides match TRBD1. CDR1 is WNHNN, CDR2 SYGVQD, per germline (reference sequence). V shed 8 bases and J 3 bases; nucleotides not matched to a gene: 12. The CDR3 consists of 15 residues. CDR3 region: CASGRTGIQYTEAFF. In nucleotides, the CDR3 is TGCGCCAGCGGCCGGACAGGCATTCAGTACACTGAAGCTTTCTTT.

The chain uses TRBV6-5 and TRBJ2-7; D is uncertain. The CDR3 contains 14 residues. Germline V gene lookup returns CDR1 MNHEY and CDR2 SVGAGI. V was pared by 8 bases and J by 2 bases, with 16 bases between. Here the CDR3 DNA reads TGTGCCAGCTTAGGCGGCCACGACCCCTACGAGCAGTACTTC. This translates into CASLGGHDPYEQYF.